The 30 T cell receptor beta chains below all came from one sample that was sequenced in a study of OX40 agonist ivuxolimab in advanced cancers. The assay was immunoSEQ multiplex PCR, and TCRdb's table has in-frame clones only and misses some. The sample carries nearly 50,000 clones, about 90% recorded once. The material was CD4+ or CD8+ T cells sorted from blood, obtained in a trial of the OX40 agonist ivuxolimab. Receptors originate from an adult with an advanced solid tumor such as melanoma, head and neck, liver or kidney cancer.

The J gene is TRBJ1-1, the V gene TRBV28; no clear D. V lost 6 bases and J lost 2, with 7 bases in between. Germline V gives CDR1 MDHEN, CDR2 SYDVKM. The CDR3 is made up of 12 amino acids. As DNA, the CDR3 is TGTGCCAGCAGCTTTGAAAACACTGAAGCTTTCTTT. Protein: CASSFENTEAFF.

This sequence joins TRBV6-5 and TRBJ1-2; possibly TRBD1 for D (6 bases). The CDR3 is 12 residues long. V was trimmed by 10 bases and J by 8 bases, leaving 17 bases between them. Germline CDR1 reads MNHEY; CDR2 reads SVGAGI. Here the CDR3 DNA reads TGTGCCACTTACAGAGGGGGAGTAGGCTACACCTTC. Residues: CATYRGGVGYTF.

This rearrangement joins TRBV27 to TRBJ2-2; D remains unclear. V lost 3 bases to trimming and J lost 4 bases, with 6 bases between them. CDR1 and CDR2 from the germline V gene are MNHEY and SMNVEV (reference sequence). The CDR3 has 13 residues. The CDR3 DNA follows: TGTGCCAGCAGTTTGATGAGCACCGGGGAGCTGTTTTTT. Its translation is CASSLMSTGELFF.

The gene calls are TRBV5-1 and TRBJ2-7; weak D call: TRBD1 (6 bases). The germline V gene has CDR1 SGHRS and CDR2 YFSETQ. The germline V and J ends were trimmed by 3 bases and 7 bases, with 14 bases remaining between them. The CDR3 extends over 13 amino acids. The CDR3 here is CASSSTGIGEQYF. CDR3 bases: TGCGCCAGCAGCTCAACAGGGATTGGGGAGCAGTACTTC.

The chain recombines TRBV2 with TRBJ1-3; maybe TRBD1 (6 bases). The germline V gene encodes CDR1 SNHLY and CDR2 FYNNEI. The CDR3 is 15 residues long. The V end lost 2 bases, the J end lost 2 bases, and 10 bases lay between the germline ends. CDR3 loop: CASSELGAAGNTIYF. The DNA of the CDR3 is TGTGCCAGCAGTGAACTGGGGGCTGCTGGAAACACCATATATTTT.

This clone appeared a few times. The chain couples TRBV29-1 to TRBJ1-1; possible D gene TRBD1, 6 bases. Germline V CDR1 and CDR2: SQVTM, ANQGSEA. The CDR3 is made up of 10 amino acids. V was clipped by 7 bases and J by 4 bases, with 7 bases between them. CDR3 sequence: CSGGGTEAFF. In DNA, the CDR3 is TGCAGCGGAGGGGGCACTGAAGCTTTCTTT.

The J gene is TRBJ2-5, the V gene TRBV5-1; perhaps D is TRBD1 or TRBD2 (6 bases each). This CDR3 is 17 amino acids long. The germline CDR1 and CDR2 sequences are SGHRS and YFSETQ. V was cut by 0 bases and J by 0 bases, with 15 bases left in between. In DNA form, the CDR3 reads TGCGCCAGCAGCTTGGGTAGTCCAGGGGAGGACCAAGAGACCCAGTACTTC. This codes for CASSLGSPGEDQETQYF.

The V call is TRBV7-8, the J call TRBJ2-7; weak D call: TRBD2 (6 bases). The CDR3 is 15 residues long. The germline V gene encodes CDR1 SGHVS and CDR2 FQNEAQ. V shed 4 bases and J shed 5 bases, with 18 bases lying between them. As DNA, the CDR3 is TGTGCCAGCAGCTCCGGGACTTCAGGTTGGGACGAGCAGTACTTC. Translated, it gives CASSSGTSGWDEQYF.

This chain connects TRBV2 to TRBJ2-1; D is possibly TRBD1 or TRBD2 (5 bases each). V lost 7 bases to trimming and J lost 7 bases, with 14 bases between them. Germline V CDR1 and CDR2: SNHLY, FYNNEI. The CDR3 covers 13 residues. The CDR3 loop reads CASTRGWGNEQFF. The CDR3 coding sequence is TGTGCCAGCACGAGGGGATGGGGAAATGAGCAGTTCTTC.

The CDR3 sequence: CASSRTGEGYGYTF. CDR3 DNA sequence: TGTGCCAGCAGTCGAACAGGGGAAGGGTATGGCTACACCTTC. This chain joins TRBV6-4 and TRBJ1-2; 7 bases line up with TRBD1. The CDR3 loop spans 14 amino acids. CDR1 and CDR2 from the germline V gene are MRHNA and SNTAGT. The V and J ends lost 5 bases and 5 bases, in that order; junction bases with no gene match: 8.

Only one count was recorded for this clone. This chain links TRBV6-5 with TRBJ2-7, with D hard to call. With 0 bases removed from V and 3 bases from J, the gap between germline ends came to 6 bases. Germline V gene data show CDR1 as MNHEY and CDR2 as SVGAGI. The CDR3 runs to 13 residues. The CDR3 region is CASSYSMVYEQYF. The CDR3 DNA reads TGTGCCAGCAGTTACTCGATGGTCTACGAGCAGTACTTC.

The chain links TRBV13 to TRBJ2-7; 8 bases line up with TRBD2. This CDR3 has 15 amino acids. Germline loops: CDR1 PRHDT, CDR2 FYEKMQ (reference sequence). Trimming at V came to 5 bases and at J to 3 bases, leaving 9 bases not matched to a gene. CDR3 sequence (DNA): TGTGCCAGCAGCACTCGGGAGGGGCCTCTCTACGAGCAGTACTTC. Its translation is CASSTREGPLYEQYF.

This clone was seen just once. This chain links TRBV7-2 with TRBJ2-7, with D possibly being TRBD1 (5 bases). The CDR3 spans 15 residues. Trimming shortened V by 4 bases and J by 2 bases, and 15 bases separated the two germline ends. The germline V gene encodes CDR1 SGHTA and CDR2 FQGNSA. The chain's CDR3 is CASSSSDNPAYEQYF. DNA for the CDR3: TGTGCCAGCAGCTCCTCGGACAACCCAGCCTACGAGCAGTACTTC.

The J gene is TRBJ2-4, the V gene TRBV6-1; 7 nucleotides line up with TRBD2. CDR1 and CDR2 from the germline V gene are MNHNS and SASEGT. Germline trimming cut 2 bases from V and 4 bases from J; bases unmatched to any gene: 2. This CDR3 is 14 amino acids long. The CDR3, as DNA: TGTGCCAGCAGTGAAATGGGGGGGAAAAACATTCAGTACTTC. Amino acid sequence: CASSEMGGKNIQYF.

As regards this clone: Its ends do not fully match the called genes, so a read error is possible. The rearrangement joins TRBV7-7 to TRBJ2-3, with 8 bases fitting TRBD1. CDR1 is SSHAT and CDR2 is FNYEAQ in the germline V gene (reference sequence). The CDR3 consists of 15 residues. CDR3 protein: CASSLGDRYTDTQYF. CDR3 sequence (DNA): TGTGCTAGCAGCTTAGGGGACAGGTACACAGATACGCAGTATTTT.

This rearrangement joins TRBV11-2 to TRBJ2-7, with 7 bases matching TRBD1. Germline V gene lookup returns CDR1 SGHAT and CDR2 FQNNGV. V was pared by 4 bases and J by 0 bases, with 6 bases of the junction left unmatched. The CDR3 is made up of 15 amino acids. CDR3 residues: CASSSRGPPSYEQYF. The CDR3 bases are TGTGCCAGCAGCTCTAGGGGGCCCCCCTCCTACGAGCAGTACTTC.

This clone was detected once. The chain is built from TRBV4-1 and TRBJ2-7, with 7 nucleotides matching TRBD1. Germline V gives CDR1 MGHRA, CDR2 YSYEKL. J lost 7 bases, V lost 1 base, and 7 bases had no gene match. The length of the CDR3 is 14 residues. The CDR3 loop reads CASSQGDRDREQYF. The CDR3 nucleotides are TGCGCCAGCAGCCAAGGGGACCGGGACAGAGAGCAGTACTTC.

The chain couples TRBV4-3 to TRBJ2-6; the D is unclear. From germline, CDR1 is LGHNA and CDR2 YSLEER. V was shortened by 0 bases and J by 4 bases, with 7 bases between the two germline ends. This CDR3 is 15 amino acids long. The CDR3 reads CASSQDSGGANVLTF. CDR3 DNA sequence: TGCGCCAGCAGCCAAGATTCCGGCGGGGCCAACGTCCTGACTTTC.

The chain joins TRBV6-5 to TRBJ2-3, with a possible D match to TRBD2 (5 bases). The CDR3 loop spans 14 amino acids. Looked up from germline, CDR1 is MNHEY and CDR2 is SVGAGI. V was trimmed by 2 bases and J by 8 bases, leaving 14 bases between them. CDR3 bases: TGTGCCAGCAGTTACCCGAGTGGAGGACGTACGCAGTATTTT. Translation: CASSYPSGGRTQYF.

The J gene is TRBJ1-5, the V gene TRBV28; the D is unclear. The CDR3 has 12 residues. Germline lookup yields CDR1 MDHEN and CDR2 SYDVKM. The V end was cut by 5 bases, the J end by 7 bases, with 9 bases between. The CDR3 protein is CASSPQSQPQHF. The CDR3 nucleotides are TGTGCCAGCAGTCCCCAGTCCCAGCCCCAGCATTTT.

The J gene is TRBJ2-1, the V gene TRBV7-9, with 7 bases fitting TRBD1. The CDR3 covers 13 residues. Germline V gives CDR1 SEHNR, CDR2 FQNEAQ (reference sequence). With V trimmed by 7 bases and J by 3 bases, 3 bases remained unmatched. The CDR3 region has the DNA TGTGCCAGCAAAGGACAGGACTACAATGAGCAGTTCTTC. Its translation: CASKGQDYNEQFF.

The gene calls are TRBV7-2 and TRBJ2-5; the D gene is possibly TRBD2 (6 bases). The germline gives CDR1 SGHTA, CDR2 FQGNSA. Trimming shortened V by 6 bases and J by 10 bases, and 21 bases separated the two germline ends. The CDR3 consists of 14 residues. CDR3 DNA: TGTGCCAGCAGTCCGGACTACGTGCTTAATGGCCAGTACTTC. Its translation is CASSPDYVLNGQYF.

V usage is TRBV4-3 and J usage is TRBJ2-7; maybe TRBD1 (7 bases). From germline, CDR1 is LGHNA and CDR2 YSLEER. V gave up 0 bases and J gave up 3 bases, with 9 bases separating them. This CDR3 is 14 amino acids long. The CDR3 DNA reads TGCGCCAGCAGCCAAGACCAGGGGGGCTACGAGCAGTACTTC. Its translation: CASSQDQGGYEQYF.

The chain employs TRBV9 and TRBJ2-2; no firm D call. CDR3 length equals 13 residues. Germline loops: CDR1 SGDLS, CDR2 YYNGEE. Trimming took 0 bases from V and 4 from J, leaving 4 bases between them. CDR3 region: CASSVEVTGELFF. The CDR3 DNA is TGTGCCAGCAGCGTAGAGGTCACCGGGGAGCTGTTTTTT.

This sequence joins TRBV5-1 and TRBJ1-2; the match to TRBD1 covers 10 bases. The V gene's germline CDR1 is SGHRS and CDR2 YFSETQ. The CDR3 runs to 15 residues. Germline trimming cut 0 bases from V and 2 bases from J; bases unmatched to any gene: 1. The CDR3 DNA reads TGCGCCAGCAGCTTGGGACAGGGGGCGAACTATGGCTACACCTTC. Protein product: CASSLGQGANYGYTF.

This clone was picked up one time. CDR3: CASSPPGRELTGELFF. The CDR3 DNA follows: TGTGCCAGCTCACCACCGGGCAGGGAGCTTACCGGGGAGCTGTTTTTT. The chain carries TRBV18 and TRBJ2-2; D could derive from TRBD1 or TRBD2 (5 bases each). V was shortened by 0 bases and J by 5 bases, with 13 bases between the two germline ends. The CDR3 extends over 16 amino acids. Germline assignment: CDR1 KGHSH and CDR2 LQKENI. The full variable domain, rest sourced from reference TRBV18 and TRBJ2-2, is NAGVMQNPRHLVRRRGQEARLRCSPMKGHSHVYWYRQLPEEGLKFMVYLQKENIIDESGMPKERFSAEFPKEGPSILRIQQVVRGDSAAYFCASSPPGRELTGELFFGEGSRLTVL.

The rearrangement uses TRBV19 and TRBJ1-3; D ambiguous. V was cut by 3 bases and J by 1 base, with 10 bases left in between. Germline CDR1 reads LNHDA; CDR2 reads SQIVND (reference sequence). CDR3 length equals 15 residues. In nucleotides, the CDR3 is TGTGCCAGTAGTATTACGGGGATTTCTGGAAACACCATATATTTT. Its translation: CASSITGISGNTIYF.

The chain uses TRBV7-6 and TRBJ2-7; no firm D call. This CDR3 is 12 amino acids long. V was pared by 3 bases and J by 6 bases, with 9 bases between. Per germline, CDR1 SGHVS and CDR2 FNYEAQ. The CDR3 sequence: CASSFTEAEQYF. In DNA, the CDR3 is TGTGCCAGCAGCTTTACAGAGGCCGAGCAGTACTTC. The full variable domain, its missing parts supplied by reference TRBV7-6 and TRBJ2-7, is GAGVSQSPRYKVTKRGQDVALRCDPISGHVSLYWYRQALGQGPEFLTYFNYEAQQDKSGLPNDRFSAERPEGSISTLTIQRTEQRDSAMYRCASSFTEAEQYFGPGTRLTVT.

The CDR3 spells CASSSVAGELFF. For the CDR3, the DNA is TGTGCCAGCAGCTCCGTTGCCGGGGAGCTGTTTTTT. The chain uses TRBV7-6 and TRBJ2-2, with D hard to call. CDR3 length: 12 amino acids. The germline gives CDR1 SGHVS, CDR2 FNYEAQ. Trimming took off 4 bases at V and 6 bases at J, with 6 bases between the two ends. Filled out from reference TRBV7-6 and TRBJ2-2, the complete variable domain reads GAGVSQSPRYKVTKRGQDVALRCDPISGHVSLYWYRQALGQGPEFLTYFNYEAQQDKSGLPNDRFSAERPEGSISTLTIQRTEQRDSAMYRCASSSVAGELFFGEGSRLTVL.

This rearrangement joins TRBV29-1 to TRBJ2-7; the D gene is possibly TRBD2 (5 bases). CDR3 length equals 11 residues. Germline CDR1 and CDR2: SQVTM and ANQGSEA. V shed 1 base and J shed 7 bases, with 8 bases lying between them. CDR3 sequence reads: CSVEGGEEQYF. Written as DNA, the CDR3 is TGCAGCGTTGAAGGGGGAGAGGAGCAGTACTTC.